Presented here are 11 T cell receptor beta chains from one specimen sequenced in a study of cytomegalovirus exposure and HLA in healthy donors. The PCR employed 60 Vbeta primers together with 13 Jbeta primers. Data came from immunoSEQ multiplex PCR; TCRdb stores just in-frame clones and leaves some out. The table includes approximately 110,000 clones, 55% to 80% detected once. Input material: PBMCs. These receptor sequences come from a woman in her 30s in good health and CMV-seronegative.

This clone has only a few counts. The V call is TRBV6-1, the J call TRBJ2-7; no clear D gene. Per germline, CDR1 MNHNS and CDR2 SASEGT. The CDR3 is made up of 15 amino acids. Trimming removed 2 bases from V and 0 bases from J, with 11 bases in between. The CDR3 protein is CASSELSPSSYEQYF. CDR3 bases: TGTGCCAGCAGTGAACTATCGCCGAGCTCCTACGAGCAGTACTTC.

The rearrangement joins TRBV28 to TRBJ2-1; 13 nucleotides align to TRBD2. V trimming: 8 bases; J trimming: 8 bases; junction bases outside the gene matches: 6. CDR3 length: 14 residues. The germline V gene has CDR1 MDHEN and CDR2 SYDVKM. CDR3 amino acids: CASRTSGSGDEQFF. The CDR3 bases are TGTGCCAGCCGGACTAGCGGGAGTGGGGATGAGCAGTTCTTC.

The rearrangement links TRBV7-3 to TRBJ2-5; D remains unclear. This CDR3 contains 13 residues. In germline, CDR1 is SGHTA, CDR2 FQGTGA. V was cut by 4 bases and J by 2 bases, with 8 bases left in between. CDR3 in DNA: TGTGCCAGCAGCTCCGGTCCACAAGAGACCCAGTACTTC. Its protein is CASSSGPQETQYF.

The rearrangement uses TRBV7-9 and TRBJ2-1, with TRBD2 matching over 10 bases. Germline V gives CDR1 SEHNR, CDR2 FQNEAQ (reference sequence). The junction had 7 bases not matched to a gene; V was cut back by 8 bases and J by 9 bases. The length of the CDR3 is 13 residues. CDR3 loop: CASLSGRAGEQFF. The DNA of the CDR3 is TGTGCCAGCTTAAGCGGGAGGGCTGGTGAGCAGTTCTTC. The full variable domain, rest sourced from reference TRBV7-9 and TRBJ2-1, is DTGVSQNPRHKITKRGQNVTFRCDPISEHNRLYWYRQTLGQGPEFLTYFQNEAQLEKSRLLSDRFSAERPKGSFSTLEIQRTEQGDSAMYLCASLSGRAGEQFFGPGTRLTVL.

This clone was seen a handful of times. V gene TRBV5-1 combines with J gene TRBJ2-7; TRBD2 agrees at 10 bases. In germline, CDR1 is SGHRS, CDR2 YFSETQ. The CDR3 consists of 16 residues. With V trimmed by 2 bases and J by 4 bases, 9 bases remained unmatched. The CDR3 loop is CASSFRAGGPPYEQYF. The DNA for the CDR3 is TGCGCCAGCAGCTTCAGAGCGGGAGGGCCTCCTTACGAGCAGTACTTC.

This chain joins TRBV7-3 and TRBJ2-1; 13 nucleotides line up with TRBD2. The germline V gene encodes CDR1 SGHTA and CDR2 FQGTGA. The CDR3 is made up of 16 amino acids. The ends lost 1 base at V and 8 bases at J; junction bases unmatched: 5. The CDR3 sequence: CASSLSGLAGVDEQFF. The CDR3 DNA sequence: TGTGCCAGCAGCTTAAGTGGACTAGCGGGAGTTGATGAGCAGTTCTTC.

CDR3 nucleotides: TGTGCCAGCAGCGTAACCCGGGACAGGCAAGAGACCCAGTACTTC. Translating gives CASSVTRDRQETQYF. The rearrangement links TRBV6-1 to TRBJ2-5; 8 nucleotides line up with TRBD1. Germline values: CDR1 MNHNS, CDR2 SASEGT. With 6 bases clipped from V and 2 bases from J, the junction kept 8 bases outside the gene matches. This CDR3 is built from 15 residues.

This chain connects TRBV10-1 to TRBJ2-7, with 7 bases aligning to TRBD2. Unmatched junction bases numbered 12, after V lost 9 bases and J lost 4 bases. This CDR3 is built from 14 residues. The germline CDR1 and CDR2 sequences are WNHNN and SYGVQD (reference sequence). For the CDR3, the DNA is TGCGCCAGGGCCCCTGCGGGGGATGTTTACGAGCAGTACTTC. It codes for CARAPAGDVYEQYF.

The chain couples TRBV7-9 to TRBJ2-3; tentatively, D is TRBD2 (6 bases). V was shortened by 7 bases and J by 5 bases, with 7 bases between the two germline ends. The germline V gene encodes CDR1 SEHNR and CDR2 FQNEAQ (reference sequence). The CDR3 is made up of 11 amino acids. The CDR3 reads CASTREDTQYF. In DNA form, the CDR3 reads TGTGCCAGCACGCGGGAAGATACGCAGTATTTT.

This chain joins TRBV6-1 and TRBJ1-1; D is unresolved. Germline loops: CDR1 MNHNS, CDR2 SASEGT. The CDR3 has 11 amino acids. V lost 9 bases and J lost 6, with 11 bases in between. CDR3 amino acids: CASYLLSEAFF. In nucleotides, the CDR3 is TGTGCCAGTTACCTACTATCTGAAGCTTTCTTT.

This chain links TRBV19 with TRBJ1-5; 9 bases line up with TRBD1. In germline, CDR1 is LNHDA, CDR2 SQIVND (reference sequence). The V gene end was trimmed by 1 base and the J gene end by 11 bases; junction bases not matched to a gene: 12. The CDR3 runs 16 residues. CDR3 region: CASSIVRDRVPMAQHF. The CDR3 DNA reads TGTGCCAGTAGTATAGTGCGGGACAGGGTACCAATGGCCCAGCATTTT.